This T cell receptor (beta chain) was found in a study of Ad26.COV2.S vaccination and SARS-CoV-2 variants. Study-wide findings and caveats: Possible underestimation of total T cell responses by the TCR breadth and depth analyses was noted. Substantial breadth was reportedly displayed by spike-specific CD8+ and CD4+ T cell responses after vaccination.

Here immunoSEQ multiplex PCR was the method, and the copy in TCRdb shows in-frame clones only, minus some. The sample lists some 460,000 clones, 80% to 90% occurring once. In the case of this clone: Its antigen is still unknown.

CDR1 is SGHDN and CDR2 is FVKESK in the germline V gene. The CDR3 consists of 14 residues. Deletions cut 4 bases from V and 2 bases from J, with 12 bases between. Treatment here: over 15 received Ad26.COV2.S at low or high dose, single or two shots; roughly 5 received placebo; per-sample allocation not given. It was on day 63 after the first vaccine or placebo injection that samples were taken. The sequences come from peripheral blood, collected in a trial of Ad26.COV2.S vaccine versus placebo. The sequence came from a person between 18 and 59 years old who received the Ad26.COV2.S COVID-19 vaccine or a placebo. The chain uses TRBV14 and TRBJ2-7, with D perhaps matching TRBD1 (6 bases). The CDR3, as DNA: TGTGCCAGCAGCCGCAGGGGCCTTACCTACGAGCAGTACTTC. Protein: CASSRRGLTYEQYF.